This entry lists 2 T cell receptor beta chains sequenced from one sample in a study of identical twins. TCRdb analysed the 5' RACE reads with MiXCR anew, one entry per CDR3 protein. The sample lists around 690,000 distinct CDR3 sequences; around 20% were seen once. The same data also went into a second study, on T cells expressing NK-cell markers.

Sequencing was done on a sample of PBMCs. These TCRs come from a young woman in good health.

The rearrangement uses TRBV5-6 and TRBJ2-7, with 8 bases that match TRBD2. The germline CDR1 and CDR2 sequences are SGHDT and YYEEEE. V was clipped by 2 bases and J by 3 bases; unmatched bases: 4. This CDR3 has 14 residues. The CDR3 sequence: CASSLGTRGYEQYF. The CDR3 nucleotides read TGTGCCAGCAGCTTAGGGACTAGAGGCTACGAGCAGTACTTC.

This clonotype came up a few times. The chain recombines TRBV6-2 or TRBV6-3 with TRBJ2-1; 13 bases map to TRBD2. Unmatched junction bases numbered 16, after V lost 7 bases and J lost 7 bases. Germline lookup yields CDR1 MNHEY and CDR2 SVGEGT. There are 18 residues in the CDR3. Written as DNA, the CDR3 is TGTGCCAGCACCCTGGGGGAACTAGCGGGAGGGCCTTGGAATGAGCAGTTCTTC. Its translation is CASTLGELAGGPWNEQFF.